The 30 T cell receptor beta chains below all came from one sample that was sequenced in a study of T cells in Graves' hyperthyroidism and ophthalmopathy. Amplification of TCR beta CDR3 regions was performed using RNA transcripts as template. A first-round RT-PCR of the TCR CDR3 used the HTBI primer set. Each CDR3 protein is one row after TCRdb ran MiXCR on the multiplex PCR reads. The sample consists of approximately 720,000 distinct CDR3 sequences, around 19% of them appearing once. Material: blood. These receptor sequences come from a woman in her forties or fifties with Graves' hyperthyroidism that later progressed to Graves' ophthalmopathy.

This clonotype showed up just a few times. The chain combines TRBV6-1 with TRBJ2-2, with D possibly matching TRBD1 (5 bases). Looked up from germline, CDR1 is MNHNS and CDR2 is SASEGT. The CDR3 is 15 residues long. The ends were cut back, 2 bases at V and 1 base at J, with 8 bases in the middle. CDR3 region: CASSEPTENTGELFF. The CDR3, as DNA: TGTGCCAGCAGTGAACCGACAGAGAACACCGGGGAGCTGTTTTTT.

This clonotype has a count of ten or more. This chain uses TRBV6-1 with TRBJ1-1, with 7 nucleotides matching TRBD1. This CDR3 region has 14 residues. CDR1 is MNHNS, CDR2 SASEGT, per germline. The V gene end was trimmed by 5 bases and the J gene end by 5 bases; junction bases not matched to a gene: 8. The CDR3 reads CASSPDREKTEAFF. The CDR3 nucleotides are TGTGCCAGCAGTCCCGACAGGGAGAAAACTGAAGCTTTCTTT.

CDR3 sequence: CASGGLYEQYF. The CDR3 nucleotides are TGTGCCAGCGGCGGTCTCTACGAGCAGTACTTC. J is TRBJ2-7 and V is TRBV2, with D uncertain. Germline V CDR1 and CDR2: SNHLY, FYNNEI. CDR3 length: 11 amino acids. Trimming removed 8 bases at V and 3 bases at J, with 8 bases between.

There are a few counts of this clonotype. A much bigger clone sits one base away, suggesting this may be a read error. The rearrangement uses TRBV6-1 and TRBJ2-1, with D unclear. CDR1 and CDR2 from the germline V gene are MNHNS and SASEGT. The CDR3 sequence is 11 residues long. V was trimmed by 7 bases and J by 4 bases, leaving 5 bases between them. The CDR3 sequence: CASTRYNEQFF. The CDR3 bases are TGTGCCAGCACCCGGTACAATGAGCAGTTCTTC.

This clonotype has a handful of counts. V gene TRBV7-9 combines with J gene TRBJ1-5; D remains ambiguous. The CDR3 covers 12 residues. V was shortened by 7 bases and J by 4 bases, with 8 bases between the two germline ends. Germline V gives CDR1 SEHNR, CDR2 FQNEAQ (reference sequence). This CDR3 is CASTQENQPQHF. The CDR3 DNA sequence: TGTGCCAGCACCCAGGAAAATCAGCCCCAGCATTTT.

This clonotype was seen only a few times. This chain uses TRBV9 with TRBJ1-2, with D perhaps TRBD1 (6 bases). This CDR3 spans 13 amino acids. In germline, CDR1 is SGDLS, CDR2 YYNGEE. Trimming removed 4 bases from V and 7 bases from J, with 14 bases in between. CDR3: CASSFQGRTGYTF. CDR3 nucleotide sequence: TGTGCCAGCAGCTTCCAGGGGCGAACTGGCTACACCTTC.

The chain recombines TRBV20-1 with TRBJ1-3; a possible D gene is TRBD1 (6 bases). Germline V gene lookup returns CDR1 DFQATT and CDR2 SNEGSKA (reference sequence). V lost 0 bases and J lost 2, with 14 bases in between. The CDR3 sequence is 16 residues long. The CDR3 DNA reads TGCAGTGCTAGAGACCCCACAGGGAAGGCTGGAAACACCATATATTTT. Translated, it gives CSARDPTGKAGNTIYF.

The chain has TRBV19 and TRBJ1-2; D is ambiguous. The germline gives CDR1 LNHDA, CDR2 SQIVND (reference sequence). The CDR3 is 13 residues long. Trimming took 5 bases from V and 8 from J, leaving 15 bases between them. CDR3 sequence: CASSLTSAGGYTF. The CDR3 region has the DNA TGTGCCAGTAGTCTCACCTCGGCGGGAGGCTACACCTTC.

This clonotype showed up many times. The chain uses TRBV5-1 and TRBJ2-1, with TRBD2 as a possible D gene (6 bases). Trimming left V 3 bases short and J 0 bases short, with 10 bases between. This CDR3 is 15 amino acids long. Germline CDR1 reads SGHRS; CDR2 reads YFSETQ. The DNA for the CDR3 is TGCGCCAGCAGCTCGCCGACTAGCTCCTACAATGAGCAGTTCTTC. This gives the protein CASSSPTSSYNEQFF.

This clonotype was detected only a few times. This chain uses TRBV4-1 with TRBJ2-3; D remains unclear. Trimming took off 1 base at V and 3 bases at J, with 8 bases between the two ends. The CDR3 loop spans 14 amino acids. The V gene's germline CDR1 is MGHRA and CDR2 YSYEKL. CDR3 in DNA: TGCGCCAGCAGCCAAGGCCGGCTAACAGATACGCAGTATTTT. Its protein product is CASSQGRLTDTQYF.

The rearrangement links TRBV2 to TRBJ2-7; 9 bases are a match to TRBD1. The CDR3 has 14 residues. V shed 6 bases, J shed 5 bases, and the junction held 8 bases outside the gene matches. CDR1 is SNHLY and CDR2 is FYNNEI in the germline V gene. CDR3 loop: CASSFRTGENEQYF. For the CDR3, the DNA is TGTGCCAGCAGCTTTAGGACAGGGGAGAACGAGCAGTACTTC.

This clonotype was observed a handful of times. The chain has TRBV20-1 and TRBJ2-7; D is possibly TRBD1 (5 bases). CDR3 length: 13 residues. Trimming pared 6 bases from V and 5 bases from J, leaving 17 bases between. Germline values: CDR1 DFQATT, CDR2 SNEGSKA (reference sequence). Here the CDR3 reads CSALLRWGHEQYF. CDR3 sequence (DNA): TGCAGTGCCCTTCTTAGATGGGGCCACGAGCAGTACTTC.

This clonotype has just a few counts. CDR3 DNA: TGTGCCACCAGACAGGGGGGAGACTATGGCTACACCTTC. Its translation is CATRQGGDYGYTF. The chain uses TRBV10-3 and TRBJ1-2; 9 nucleotides line up with TRBD1. Germline loops: CDR1 ENHRY, CDR2 SYGVKD. The CDR3 consists of 13 residues. The V gene end was trimmed by 10 bases and the J gene end by 3 bases; junction bases not matched to a gene: 6.

Comments on this clonotype: A much larger clone differs from this one at a single base, so this may be a read error. CDR3: CANSPRTVNQPQHF. CDR3 coding DNA: TGTGCCAACTCACCACGGACAGTAAATCAGCCCCAGCATTTT. This rearrangement joins TRBV18 to TRBJ1-5; perhaps TRBD1 as D (6 bases). Germline V CDR1 and CDR2: KGHSH, LQKENI. This CDR3 comprises 14 residues.

In this sample, this clonotype turned up many times. The CDR3 loop reads CASSPKDRVSSSYEQYF. The DNA for the CDR3 is TGTGCCAGCAGCCCCAAAGACAGGGTATCGAGCTCCTACGAGCAGTACTTC. The rearrangement joins TRBV11-2 to TRBJ2-7, with TRBD1 matching over 7 bases. The CDR3 is made up of 17 amino acids. Looked up from germline, CDR1 is SGHAT and CDR2 is FQNNGV. V trimming: 5 bases; J trimming: 0 bases; junction bases outside the gene matches: 13. Full variable domain (outside the CDR3, taken from reference TRBV11-2 and TRBJ2-7): EAGVAQSPRYKIIEKRQSVAFWCNPISGHATLYWYQQILGQGPKLLIQFQNNGVVDDSQLPKDRFSAERLKGVDSTLKIQPAKLEDSAVYLCASSPKDRVSSSYEQYFGPGTRLTVT.

The chain employs TRBV20-1 and TRBJ2-2; the D gene is possibly TRBD1 (6 bases). The CDR3 is 16 amino acids. Trimming removed 0 bases at V and 7 bases at J, with 18 bases between. Germline CDR1 reads DFQATT; CDR2 reads SNEGSKA (reference sequence). The CDR3 coding sequence is TGCAGTGCTAGAGAGGACAGAAACCGATTTCGCGGGGAGCTGTTTTTT. It translates to CSAREDRNRFRGELFF.

This clonotype has ten or more counts. The chain couples TRBV2 to TRBJ1-5; tentatively, D is TRBD1 (5 bases). Germline CDR1 SNHLY, CDR2 FYNNEI. V was cut by 1 base and J by 2 bases, with 12 bases left in between. The CDR3 runs to 16 residues. The CDR3 region is CASSEEHPGRNQPQHF. The CDR3 DNA is TGTGCCAGCAGTGAAGAACACCCAGGGCGCAATCAGCCCCAGCATTTT.

Note on this clonotype: This may stem from a read error, because a much larger clone lies one nucleotide away. The chain recombines TRBV7-6 with TRBJ2-7, with a weak D call TRBD1 (6 bases). Looked up from germline, CDR1 is SGHVS and CDR2 is FNYEAQ. The CDR3 spans 15 residues. V dropped 1 base and J dropped 4 bases, with 14 bases sitting between them. The CDR3 here is CASSLGDLTGYEQYF. The CDR3, as DNA: TGTGCCAGCAGCTTAGGTGATCTGACAGGTTACGAGCAGTACTTC.

This clonotype was picked up many times. The chain is built from TRBV12-3 or TRBV12-4 and TRBJ1-4; D remains ambiguous. The CDR3 contains 14 residues. V was cut by 3 bases and J by 8 bases, with 13 bases left in between. As DNA, the CDR3 is TGTGCCAGCAGTTTTGCCCGGGAGCGGGAAAAACTGTTTTTT. Translated: CASSFAREREKLFF.

This clonotype was detected only a few times. One base away lies a much larger clone, so this may be a sequencing read error. V is TRBV5-1 and J is TRBJ2-7; 9 positions agree with TRBD1. V dropped 4 bases and J dropped 4; count of bases not matched to a gene: 9. The CDR3 loop spans 15 amino acids. The germline V gene encodes CDR1 SGHRS and CDR2 YFSETQ. CDR3 DNA sequence: TGCGCCAGCAGCGAAGTAACGGACAGGGGATACGAGCAGTACTTC. It yields the protein CASSEVTDRGYEQYF.

The chain joins TRBV27 to TRBJ1-5, with no clear D. The germline V gene encodes CDR1 MNHEY and CDR2 SMNVEV (reference sequence). The CDR3 extends over 16 amino acids. Trimming removed 7 bases from V and 0 bases from J, with 16 bases in between. The CDR3 bases are TGTGCCAGCACCTCACTCCCCCGTTATAGCAATCAGCCCCAGCATTTT. Protein sequence: CASTSLPRYSNQPQHF.

This clonotype was found a few times. The V and J genes are TRBV7-9 and TRBJ2-7, with 10 bases matching TRBD1. This CDR3 is built from 15 residues. The V gene end was trimmed by 5 bases and the J gene end by 6 bases; junction bases not matched to a gene: 10. Germline V lookup: CDR1 SEHNR, CDR2 FQNEAQ (reference sequence). CDR3: CASSPGTGDVPEQYF. In nucleotides, the CDR3 is TGTGCCAGCAGCCCCGGGACAGGGGACGTTCCCGAGCAGTACTTC. Filled out from reference TRBV7-9 and TRBJ2-7, the complete variable domain reads DTGVSQNPRHKITKRGQNVTFRCDPISEHNRLYWYRQTLGQGPEFLTYFQNEAQLEKSRLLSDRFSAERPKGSFSTLEIQRTEQGDSAMYLCASSPGTGDVPEQYFGPGTRLTVT.

This clonotype was detected many times. The gene calls are TRBV11-2 and TRBJ1-1, with a tentative D call TRBD1 (6 bases). CDR1 SGHAT and CDR2 FQNNGV come from the germline V gene. The CDR3 runs to 12 residues. V lost 5 bases, J lost 12 bases, and 16 bases lay in between. The CDR3 coding sequence is TGTGCCAGCAGCCCGGGACACCCCTTGTCTTTCTTT. Its protein is CASSPGHPLSFF.

This clonotype has at least ten counts. V usage is TRBV29-1 and J usage is TRBJ1-5; 7 nucleotides agree with TRBD1. With 6 bases clipped from V and 2 bases from J, the junction kept 4 bases outside the gene matches. Germline CDR1 reads SQVTM; CDR2 reads ANQGSEA. The CDR3 runs to 13 residues. The CDR3 sequence: CSVRDSGNQPQHF. DNA of the CDR3: TGCAGCGTCCGGGACAGCGGCAATCAGCCCCAGCATTTT.

This clonotype was detected many times. This chain uses TRBV6-2 or TRBV6-3 with TRBJ1-5; possible D gene TRBD1, 5 bases. This CDR3 is 17 amino acids long. CDR1 and CDR2 (germline): MNHEY, SVGEGT. Trimming pared 0 bases from V and 9 bases from J, leaving 21 bases between. The DNA of the CDR3 is TGTGCCAGCAGTTACTCGTTTGAGGGGCGCGAAAGGCGGCCCCAGCATTTT. It encodes CASSYSFEGRERRPQHF.

The V call is TRBV7-9, the J call TRBJ1-1; D is perhaps TRBD1 (5 bases). V was shortened by 0 bases and J by 6 bases, with 14 bases between the two germline ends. This CDR3 is built from 15 residues. Looked up from germline, CDR1 is SEHNR and CDR2 is FQNEAQ (reference sequence). The CDR3 nucleotides are TGTGCCAGCAGCTTAGCCCCGGGGCGGTTACCTGAAGCTTTCTTT. This translates into CASSLAPGRLPEAFF.

This clonotype was observed a few times. This chain connects TRBV15 to TRBJ2-2; D remains unclear. Trimming cost V 2 bases and J 4 bases, with 11 bases left between them. Germline CDR1 reads LNHNV; CDR2 reads YYDKDF (reference sequence). There are 15 residues in the CDR3. The CDR3 DNA sequence: TGTGCCACCAGCAGAATTCTGGTTGGCACCGGGGAGCTGTTTTTT. Amino acids: CATSRILVGTGELFF.

This clonotype was seen a handful of times. DNA of the CDR3: TGTGCCACCAGCAGAGATCCGTTGGGGGCAGGGGGCAGGAATGAGCAGTTCTTC. Encoded protein: CATSRDPLGAGGRNEQFF. The chain recombines TRBV15 with TRBJ2-1; 8 bases map to TRBD1. The CDR3 has 18 residues. Germline lookup yields CDR1 LNHNV and CDR2 YYDKDF (reference sequence). The V segment lost 0 bases and the J segment 7 bases; nucleotides outside the gene matches: 14.

This sequence joins TRBV12-3 or TRBV12-4 and TRBJ1-4; no clear D gene. Trimming shortened V by 2 bases and J by 1 base, and 8 bases separated the two germline ends. This CDR3 spans 15 amino acids. The CDR3 reads CASSLSLETNEKLFF. The CDR3 region has the DNA TGTGCCAGCAGTTTAAGCTTGGAAACTAATGAAAAACTGTTTTTT.

V usage is TRBV20-1 and J usage is TRBJ1-1; D may be TRBD1 (6 bases). The germline V and J ends were trimmed by 7 bases and 2 bases, with 14 bases remaining between them. Germline V lookup: CDR1 DFQATT, CDR2 SNEGSKA (reference sequence). CDR3 length equals 13 residues. The CDR3 sequence: CSVRKQGNTEAFF. In DNA form, the CDR3 reads TGCAGTGTTCGGAAACAGGGAAACACTGAAGCTTTCTTT.